The rows below give T cell receptor beta chains drawn from one sample of a study of response to subunit inactivated influenza vaccine. MiXCR was run by TCRdb on the RT-PCR reads, yielding one entry per CDR3 protein. The sample shows around 520,000 distinct CDR3 sequences, 10% to 15% of them seen only once. The sequencing here drew on PBMCs from blood, taken on the day of vaccination. These receptors originate from a man aged 50 or older who received an inactivated influenza vaccine. The CDR3 runs from the conserved cysteine through the conserved F or W. Each record gives: D gene, V gene, clone size, CDR3 length, J gene, CDR3 protein, CDR3 DNA. D genes are given only for firm matches. The size of a clone is reported for some rows only, either as once, few or many, or as a class for expanded clones.

.	TRBV30	few	14	TRBJ2-1	CAWNRQVSRNEQFF	TGTGCCTGGAACAGACAGGTGTCTAGGAATGAGCAGTTCTTC
.	TRBV6-1	.	14	TRBJ1-2	CASRGEGGLYGYTF	TGTGCCAGCAGGGGGGAGGGGGGCCTCTATGGCTACACCTTC
.	TRBV29-1	.	12	TRBJ2-5	CSVGRQRETQYF	TGCAGCGTTGGTCGCCAGAGAGAGACCCAGTACTTC
.	TRBV20-1	many	13	TRBJ2-7	CSANGLSTYEQYF	TGCAGTGCTAACGGACTATCCACCTACGAGCAGTACTTC
.	TRBV14	.	15	TRBJ2-5	CASSPTGGPVGTQYF	TGTGCCAGCAGCCCCACTGGGGGACCGGTGGGGACCCAGTACTTC
.	TRBV7-8	.	13	TRBJ2-5	CASSLGPRETQYF	TGTGCCAGCAGCTTAGGTCCCCGGGAGACCCAGTACTTC
TRBD2	TRBV28	many	15	TRBJ2-2	CASSRGGQGTGELFF	TGTGCCAGCAGCCGGGGGGGGCAAGGCACCGGGGAGCTGTTTTTT
.	TRBV14	few	11	TRBJ2-4	CASSQAKVQYF	TGTGCCAGCAGCCAAGCCAAGGTTCAGTACTTC
.	TRBV3-1	.	16	TRBJ2-5	CASSQDTWGPQETQYF	TGTGCCAGCAGCCAAGATACTTGGGGACCCCAAGAGACCCAGTACTTC
.	TRBV19	.	14	TRBJ2-2	CASSIGEGIGELFF	TGTGCCAGTAGTATAGGCGAGGGTATCGGGGAGCTGTTTTTT
TRBD2	TRBV12-3/TRBV12-4	.	17	TRBJ2-7	CASSLGTSGLSSYEQYF	TGTGCCAGCAGTTTAGGGACTAGCGGGCTAAGCTCCTACGAGCAGTACTTC
.	TRBV12-3/TRBV12-4	many	14	TRBJ1-4	CASRPGGTNEKLFF	TGTGCCAGCAGGCCTGGGGGGACTAATGAAAAACTGTTTTTT
.	TRBV12-3/TRBV12-4	many	15	TRBJ2-7	CASSNRSGRTYEQYF	TGTGCCAGCAGTAACCGATCGGGACGAACCTACGAGCAGTACTTC
.	TRBV4-1	.	14	TRBJ2-5	CASSQVAWSETQYF	TGCGCCAGCAGCCAAGTCGCCTGGAGTGAGACCCAGTACTTC
TRBD1	TRBV9	few	15	TRBJ1-1	CASSAIQGAGTEAFF	TGTGCCAGCAGCGCGATCCAGGGGGCTGGGACTGAAGCTTTCTTT
TRBD1	TRBV19	.	13	TRBJ1-1	CAVIGQVNTEAFF	TGTGCCGTCATTGGACAGGTGAACACTGAAGCTTTCTTT
.	TRBV11-2	many	14	TRBJ2-7	CASSLDIGGREQYF	TGTGCCAGCAGCTTAGATATAGGGGGGCGCGAGCAGTACTTC
.	TRBV12-3/TRBV12-4	many	15	TRBJ2-3	CASSQFAGAGDTQYF	TGTGCCAGCAGCCAATTCGCGGGGGCGGGGGATACGCAGTATTTT
.	TRBV4-3	.	14	TRBJ2-1	CASSQVPSSNEQFF	TGCGCCAGCAGCCAAGTTCCCTCTAGTAATGAGCAGTTCTTC
.	TRBV5-1	many	14	TRBJ1-6	CASSWADGKAPLHF	TGCGCCAGCAGCTGGGCCGATGGAAAGGCACCCCTCCACTTT
TRBD2	TRBV4-2	.	13	TRBJ2-1	CASSQGTSGEQFF	TGTGCCAGCAGCCAGGGGACTAGCGGTGAGCAGTTCTTC
.	TRBV3-1	.	15	TRBJ2-7	CASSQDRAQGYEQYF	TGTGCCAGCAGCCAAGACAGGGCGCAAGGCTACGAGCAGTACTTC
.	TRBV20-1	few	12	TRBJ2-5	CSARPTQETQYF	TGCAGTGCTAGACCCACTCAGGAGACCCAGTACTTC
.	TRBV20-1	.	12	TRBJ2-3	CSATPSTDTQYF	TGCAGTGCTACTCCCAGCACAGATACGCAGTATTTT
.	TRBV25-1	.	15	TRBJ2-3	CASSLHTGYTDTQYF	TGTGCCAGCAGCCTCCACACCGGGTACACAGATACGCAGTATTTT
.	TRBV7-2	.	13	TRBJ2-4	CASSQGGVGTQIF	TGTGCCAGCAGCCAAGGCGGCGTTGGGACTCAGATTTTC
.	TRBV7-2	.	15	TRBJ2-7	CASSLDPGLSYEQYF	TGTGCCAGCAGCTTAGATCCAGGGCTCTCCTACGAGCAGTACTTC
TRBD1	TRBV7-2	few	15	TRBJ1-4	CASSLDRGTNEKLFF	TGTGCCAGCAGCTTAGACAGGGGGACTAATGAAAAACTGTTTTTT
.	TRBV15	few	13	TRBJ2-5	CATSTDQQETQYF	TGTGCCACCAGCACCGACCAACAAGAGACCCAGTACTTC
.	TRBV7-9	few	15	TRBJ2-2	CASSLPYINTGELFF	TGTGCCAGCAGCTTACCCTACATCAACACCGGGGAGCTGTTTTTT
.	TRBV5-6	many	11	TRBJ1-1	CASSLGPEAFF	TGTGCCAGCAGCTTAGGGCCTGAAGCTTTCTTT
.	TRBV12-3/TRBV12-4	many	14	TRBJ1-5	CASSSSVGYQPQHF	TGTGCCAGCAGTTCCTCGGTGGGCTATCAGCCCCAGCATTTT
TRBD1	TRBV6-5	.	17	TRBJ2-2	CASSYSAGTANTGELFF	TGTGCCAGCAGTTACTCGGCCGGGACAGCAAACACCGGGGAGCTGTTTTTT
TRBD1	TRBV6-5	few	15	TRBJ2-5	CASSYSGTGRETQYF	TGTGCCAGCAGTTACTCTGGGACAGGGAGGGAGACCCAGTACTTC
.	TRBV20-1	few	14	TRBJ2-5	CSAFSGPHQETQYF	TGCAGTGCGTTTTCTGGGCCTCATCAAGAGACCCAGTACTTC
TRBD1	TRBV6-1	few	14	TRBJ1-1	CASSRDSEGTEAFF	TGTGCCAGCAGTAGGGACAGTGAGGGGACTGAAGCTTTCTTT
.	TRBV4-3	many	13	TRBJ1-4	CASSHTRGEKLFF	TGCGCCAGCAGCCACACCCGCGGTGAAAAACTGTTTTTT
.	TRBV7-9	few	16	TRBJ2-7	CASSLDTGQTSYEQYF	TGTGCCAGCAGCTTAGATACCGGACAGACGTCCTACGAGCAGTACTTC
.	TRBV28	few	14	TRBJ2-5	CASSLSSQGETQYF	TGTGCCAGCAGTTTATCATCACAGGGCGAGACCCAGTACTTC
.	TRBV12-3/TRBV12-4	.	16	TRBJ2-2	CASTLGTSEHAGELFF	TGTGCCAGCACCCTAGGGACCAGTGAACATGCCGGGGAGCTGTTTTTT
.	TRBV5-5	few	15	TRBJ1-2	CASTTQGRANYGYTF	TGTGCCAGCACTACTCAGGGCCGAGCTAACTATGGCTACACCTTC
TRBD1	TRBV4-3	.	14	TRBJ2-5	CASKDRGPPETQYF	TGCGCCAGCAAAGACAGGGGGCCCCCAGAGACCCAGTACTTC
TRBD1	TRBV5-6	.	14	TRBJ2-5	CASTGQGALETQYF	TGTGCCAGCACTGGACAGGGGGCCTTAGAGACCCAGTACTTC
TRBD1	TRBV2	.	14	TRBJ2-5	CASSKQGAGETQYF	TGTGCCAGCAGTAAACAGGGGGCCGGGGAGACCCAGTACTTC